This T cell receptor (beta chain) was recorded in a study of blood T cell repertoires in COVID-19. Study information: Sites in the United States, Italy and Spain provided acute and convalescent COVID-19 samples. T cells, B-cell-depleted T cells, or PBMCs supplied cDNA or gDNA.

Patients from Seattle were sampled longitudinally, starting during active infection. In the original workflow: Reference gene primer amplification in the assay estimated nucleated cell counts. Profiling relied on immunoSEQ multiplex PCR, and the TCRdb table lists in-frame clones only, not all of them. V and J calls and clone size are as listed in that table; D and trimming were resolved from the DNA. The table shows about half a million clones, with 89% occurring only once. The ends lost 5 bases at V and 7 bases at J; junction bases unmatched: 9. Germline V gives CDR1 MDHEN, CDR2 SYDVKM. This CDR3 has 16 residues.

The chain joins TRBV28 to TRBJ1-5; TRBD1 aligns across 12 bases. The sequenced material came from peripheral blood. The TCR sequence derives from a young man with COVID-19, enrolled during active disease. DNA of the CDR3: TGTGCCAGCAGTCCATCCGGGACAGGGGGCCGCCAGCCCCAGCATTTT. Protein sequence: CASSPSGTGGRQPQHF.